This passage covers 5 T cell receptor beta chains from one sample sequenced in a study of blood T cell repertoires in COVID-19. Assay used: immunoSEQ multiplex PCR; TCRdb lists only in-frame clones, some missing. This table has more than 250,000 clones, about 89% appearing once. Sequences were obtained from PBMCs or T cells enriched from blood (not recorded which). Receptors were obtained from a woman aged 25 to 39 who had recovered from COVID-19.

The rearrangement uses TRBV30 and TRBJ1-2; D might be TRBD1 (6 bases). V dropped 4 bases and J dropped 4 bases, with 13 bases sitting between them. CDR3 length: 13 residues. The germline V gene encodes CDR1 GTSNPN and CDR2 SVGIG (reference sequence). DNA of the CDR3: TGTGCCTGGACCCCCGACAGGATCTATGGCTACACCTTC. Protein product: CAWTPDRIYGYTF.

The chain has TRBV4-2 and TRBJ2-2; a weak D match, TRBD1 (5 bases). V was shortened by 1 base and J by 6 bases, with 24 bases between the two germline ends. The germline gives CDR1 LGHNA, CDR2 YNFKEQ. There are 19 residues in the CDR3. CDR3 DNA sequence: TGTGCCAGCAGCCAAGTTAACGGACACGCCAGTGGTAAAGCCGGGGAGCTGTTTTTT. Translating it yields CASSQVNGHASGKAGELFF.

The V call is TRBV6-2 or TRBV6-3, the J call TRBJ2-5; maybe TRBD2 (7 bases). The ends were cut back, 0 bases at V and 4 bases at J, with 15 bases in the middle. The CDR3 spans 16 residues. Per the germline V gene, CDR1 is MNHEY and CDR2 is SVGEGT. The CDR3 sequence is CASSYSRGGARETQYF. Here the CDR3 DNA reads TGTGCCAGCAGTTACTCGAGAGGGGGGGCCAGAGAGACCCAGTACTTC.

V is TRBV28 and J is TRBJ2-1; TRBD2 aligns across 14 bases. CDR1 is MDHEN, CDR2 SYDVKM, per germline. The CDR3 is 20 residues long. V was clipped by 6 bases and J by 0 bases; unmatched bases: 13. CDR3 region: CASRTLGLAGVRGSYNEQFF. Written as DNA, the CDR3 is TGTGCCAGCAGAACTCTGGGACTAGCGGGGGTACGGGGCTCCTACAATGAGCAGTTCTTC.

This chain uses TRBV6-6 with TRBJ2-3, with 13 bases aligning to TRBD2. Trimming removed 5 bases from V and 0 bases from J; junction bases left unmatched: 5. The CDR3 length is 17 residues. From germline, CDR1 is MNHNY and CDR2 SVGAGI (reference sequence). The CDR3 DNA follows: TGTGCCAGCAGTCTCCGGACTAGCGGGGGAAGCACAGATACGCAGTATTTT. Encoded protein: CASSLRTSGGSTDTQYF.